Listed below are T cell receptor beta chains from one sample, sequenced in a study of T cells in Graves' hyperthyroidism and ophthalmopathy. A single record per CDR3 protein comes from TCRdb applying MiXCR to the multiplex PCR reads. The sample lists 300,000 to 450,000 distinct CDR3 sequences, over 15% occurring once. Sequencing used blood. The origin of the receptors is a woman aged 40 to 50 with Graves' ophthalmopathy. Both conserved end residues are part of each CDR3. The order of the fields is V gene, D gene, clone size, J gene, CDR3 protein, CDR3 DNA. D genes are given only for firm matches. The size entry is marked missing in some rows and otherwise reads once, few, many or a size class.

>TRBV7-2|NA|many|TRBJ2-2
CASSIGLNGELFF
TGTGCCAGCAGCATCGGACTGAACGGGGAGCTGTTTTTT
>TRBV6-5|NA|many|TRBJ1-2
CASSYSKGRNYGYTF
TGTGCCAGCAGTTACTCGAAGGGGCGGAACTATGGCTACACCTTC
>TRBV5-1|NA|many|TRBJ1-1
CASSEAYRGRSTEAFF
TGCGCCAGCAGCGAAGCCTATCGTGGAAGGAGCACTGAAGCTTTCTTT
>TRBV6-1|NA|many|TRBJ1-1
CASRFHQGFTEAFF
TGTGCCAGCAGATTCCATCAGGGGTTCACTGAAGCTTTCTTT
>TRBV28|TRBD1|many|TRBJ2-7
CASSLGQGSEQYF
TGTGCCAGCAGTTTAGGACAGGGGTCCGAGCAGTACTTC
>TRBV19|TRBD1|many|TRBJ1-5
CASSPTHMTGGYQPQHF
TGTGCCAGTAGTCCAACCCATATGACAGGGGGCTATCAGCCCCAGCATTTT
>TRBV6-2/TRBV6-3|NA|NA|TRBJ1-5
CASSFLLRDGRSNQPQHF
TGTGCCAGCAGTTTCCTACTCCGGGACGGACGAAGCAATCAGCCCCAGCATTTT
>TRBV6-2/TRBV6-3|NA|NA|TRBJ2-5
CASSRTMQETQYF
TGTGCCAGCAGTCGAACAATGCAAGAGACCCAGTACTTC
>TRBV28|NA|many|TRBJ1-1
CASRKGQIVLSMNTEAFF
TGTGCCAGCAGAAAAGGACAGATCGTCTTATCTATGAACACTGAAGCTTTCTTT
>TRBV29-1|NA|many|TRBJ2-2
CSVVRTGGGRGFGELFF
TGCAGCGTTGTCAGGACTGGAGGAGGCAGGGGTTTCGGGGAGCTGTTTTTT
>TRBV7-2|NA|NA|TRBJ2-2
CASALGRANTGELFF
TGTGCCAGCGCTCTGGGGCGGGCGAACACCGGGGAGCTGTTTTTT
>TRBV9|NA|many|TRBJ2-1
CASSVGSGLAVTQQFF
TGTGCCAGCAGCGTAGGTTCGGGACTGGCGGTAACACAGCAGTTCTTC
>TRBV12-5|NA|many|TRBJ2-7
CASGLSQGEQYF
TGTGCTAGTGGTTTGTCCCAGGGCGAGCAGTACTTC
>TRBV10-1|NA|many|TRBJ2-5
CASSERAEKETQYF
TGCGCCAGCAGTGAGAGGGCAGAAAAAGAGACCCAGTACTTC
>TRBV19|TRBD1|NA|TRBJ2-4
CASSTPGQGGIQYF
TGTGCCAGTAGTACCCCAGGACAGGGAGGCATTCAGTACTTC
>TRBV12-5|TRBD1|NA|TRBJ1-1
CASGTTTGEGEAFF
TGTGCTAGTGGAACGACGACAGGGGAGGGTGAAGCTTTCTTT
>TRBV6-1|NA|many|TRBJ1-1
CASRGGPGIRNTEAFF
TGTGCCAGCAGGGGGGGTCCAGGGATAAGGAACACTGAAGCTTTCTTT
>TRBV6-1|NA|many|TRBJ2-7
CASSGISSYEQYF
TGTGCCAGCAGCGGGATCTCGTCCTACGAGCAGTACTTC
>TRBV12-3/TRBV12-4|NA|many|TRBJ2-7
CASTRDSYEQYF
TGTGCCAGCACCAGGGACTCCTACGAGCAGTACTTC
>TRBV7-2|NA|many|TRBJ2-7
CASNFEAYEQYF
TGTGCCAGCAACTTTGAGGCCTACGAGCAGTACTTC
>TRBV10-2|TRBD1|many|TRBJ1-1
CASSVAQGGSWDTEAFF
TGCGCCAGCAGTGTAGCTCAGGGGGGCTCTTGGGACACTGAAGCTTTCTTT
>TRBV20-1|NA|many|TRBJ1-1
CSARRDLTEAFF
TGCAGTGCTCGCAGGGATTTAACTGAAGCTTTCTTT
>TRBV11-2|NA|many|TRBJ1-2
CASSLVDRAYGYTF
TGTGCCAGCAGCTTAGTAGATAGGGCTTATGGCTACACCTTC
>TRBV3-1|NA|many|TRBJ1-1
CASSRGRSRTEAFF
TGTGCCAGCAGCCGGGGTCGGAGCAGAACTGAAGCTTTCTTT
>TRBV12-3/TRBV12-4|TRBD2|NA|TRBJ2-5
CASSYGTSGIESETQYF
TGTGCCAGCAGTTACGGGACTAGCGGGATTGAATCGGAGACCCAGTACTTC
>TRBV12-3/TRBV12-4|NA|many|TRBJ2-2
CASSLGDFAGELFF
TGTGCCAGCAGTTTAGGGGATTTTGCCGGGGAGCTGTTTTTT
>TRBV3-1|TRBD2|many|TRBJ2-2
CASSRRLAGNTGELFF
TGTGCCAGCAGCCGTAGACTAGCGGGTAACACCGGGGAGCTGTTTTTT
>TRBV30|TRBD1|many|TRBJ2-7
CAWSVRGHEQYF
TGTGCCTGGAGTGTAAGGGGGCACGAGCAGTACTTC
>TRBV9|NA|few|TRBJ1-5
CASSPGDRRDDQPQHF
TGTGCCAGCAGCCCCGGAGATCGACGGGACGACCAGCCCCAGCATTTT
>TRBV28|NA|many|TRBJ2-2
CASRRDAPGELFF
TGTGCCAGCAGGCGGGATGCCCCCGGGGAGCTGTTTTTT
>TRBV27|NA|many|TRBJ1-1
CASSLRERSPEAFF
TGTGCCAGCAGCTTAAGGGAGAGGAGCCCTGAAGCTTTCTTT
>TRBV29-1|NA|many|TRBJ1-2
CSVRENYGYTF
TGCAGCGTTAGGGAAAACTATGGCTACACCTTC